This record concerns one T cell receptor beta chain sequence. Its antigen is unidentified. Here immunoSEQ multiplex PCR was the method, and the copy in TCRdb shows in-frame clones only, minus some. The sample carries roughly 90,000 clones, less than 95% recorded once. The sample belongs to a study of OX40 agonist ivuxolimab in advanced cancers. Study observations and caveats: In CD8+ T cells, expanded clones were on average more numerous than in CD4+. Dosing at 0.1 to 3.0 mg/kg was accompanied by clonal expansion of CD4+ and CD8+ blood T cells by week 6.

This CDR3 is 13 amino acids long. The germline V gene has CDR1 GTSNPN and CDR2 SVGIG (reference sequence). The J segment lost 13 bases and the V segment lost 6 bases, leaving 13 bases of the junction unmatched. On cycle 4 day 1 and cycle 7 day 1, as well as at baseline, blood was sampled. The material sequenced was CD4+ or CD8+ T cells sorted from blood, taken in a trial of the OX40 agonist ivuxolimab. The chain recombines TRBV30 with TRBJ2-1, with 9 bases identical to TRBD2. The receptor's source is an adult with an advanced solid tumor such as melanoma, head and neck, liver or kidney cancer. CDR3 loop: CACASGTMDSQFF. CDR3 coding DNA: TGTGCCTGCGCTAGCGGGACTATGGATAGTCAGTTCTTC.